A selection of T cell receptor beta chains follows, all from one sample in a study of blood T cell repertoires in COVID-19. Profiled with immunoSEQ multiplex PCR; TCRdb holds only in-frame clones, not every one. The sample has 200,000 to 250,000 clones, under 85% seen once; the top ten hold about 2%. The source material was PBMCs or T cells enriched from blood (not recorded which). Receptor source: a man between 60 and 75 years old who had recovered from COVID-19. The CDR3 runs from the conserved cysteine through the conserved F or W. Each record gives: CDR3 DNA, CDR3 protein, CDR3 length, V gene, clone size, J gene, D gene. D genes are given only for firm matches. Size values are once, few and many counts, or a class for expanded clones, and some rows have none.

TGTGCCAGCAGCTTAGCGGGACTCAGGAACACTGAAGCTTTCTTT | CASSLAGLRNTEAFF | 15 | TRBV7-2 | once | TRBJ1-1 | -
TGTGCCATCAGTGAGTCGCGAGACAGGGCCCCCAACCAGTACTTC | CAISESRDRAPNQYF | 15 | TRBV10-3 | - | TRBJ2-7 | TRBD1
TGTGCCAGCACCCCCGGCCCGACAGAACATGCAACTAATGAAAAACTGTTTTTT | CASTPGPTEHATNEKLFF | 18 | TRBV5-6 | - | TRBJ1-4 | -
TGCGCCAGCAGCTTGGCTGGAGGAACTAATGAAAAACTGTTTTTT | CASSLAGGTNEKLFF | 15 | TRBV5-1 | - | TRBJ1-4 | -
TGTGCCAGCAGTGAATTTGTGACAGGGGCCAAAAACATTCAGTACTTC | CASSEFVTGAKNIQYF | 16 | TRBV6-1 | - | TRBJ2-4 | TRBD1
TGTGCCAGCAGCCAACAAGCTAGCACAGATACGCAGTATTTT | CASSQQASTDTQYF | 14 | TRBV3-1/TRBV3-2 | once | TRBJ2-3 | -
TGTGCCAGCAGCCGAGGAGGAGGGGGAAACACCATATATTTT | CASSRGGGGNTIYF | 14 | TRBV7-6 | - | TRBJ1-3 | -
TGCGCCAGCAGCCAGAAGGGACAGACGGCAACTAATGAAAAACTGTTTTTT | CASSQKGQTATNEKLFF | 17 | TRBV4-3 | - | TRBJ1-4 | TRBD1
TGTGCCAGCAGCCAAGGGGGCATGAACACTGAAGCTTTCTTT | CASSQGGMNTEAFF | 14 | TRBV11-3 | few | TRBJ1-1 | TRBD1
TGTGCCAGCAGCTTAGTTGAAGGGGGCGAAACGGCCGAGCAGTACTTC | CASSLVEGGETAEQYF | 16 | TRBV7-2 | - | TRBJ2-7 | TRBD1
TGTGCCAGCAGCGTAGCCATCGGACTAGCGGGGGATAATGAGCAGTTCTTC | CASSVAIGLAGDNEQFF | 17 | TRBV9 | - | TRBJ2-1 | TRBD2
TGCAGCGCATACAGGGGGCAGGGAGAGACCCAGTACTTC | CSAYRGQGETQYF | 13 | TRBV29-1 | once | TRBJ2-5 | TRBD1
TGTGCCACCAGCAGATCGACAGGGATCCAAGAGACCCAGTACTTC | CATSRSTGIQETQYF | 15 | TRBV15 | - | TRBJ2-5 | TRBD1
TGTGCCAGCAGCGTAGGGGGCGGTCAGCCCCAGCATTTT | CASSVGGGQPQHF | 13 | TRBV9 | - | TRBJ1-5 | -
TGTGCCAGCAGCGGGCCCGGACAGGGGGCGCATCTACCCCTCCACTTT | CASSGPGQGAHLPLHF | 16 | TRBV9 | - | TRBJ1-6 | TRBD1
TGTGCCAGTAGTATAGGCGCGCAGGGGAGTGAAAAACTGTTTTTT | CASSIGAQGSEKLFF | 15 | TRBV19 | - | TRBJ1-4 | -
TGTGCCAGCAGCTCGGGACAGGGCACCTATGGCTACACCTTC | CASSSGQGTYGYTF | 14 | TRBV13 | - | TRBJ1-2 | TRBD1
TGTGCCAGTAGTATAGCCACAGGATACTCTGGAAACACCATATATTTT | CASSIATGYSGNTIYF | 16 | TRBV19 | - | TRBJ1-3 | -
TGTGCCAGCAGGGACGGGAGACTCACTGAAGCTTTCTTT | CASRDGRLTEAFF | 13 | TRBV7-9 | - | TRBJ1-1 | -
TGTGCCAGCAGCTACAGGGCCCGATCCTCTGGAAACACCATATATTTT | CASSYRARSSGNTIYF | 16 | TRBV14 | - | TRBJ1-3 | -
TGTGCCTGCCTGACGGGACTCCTGAGCTCCTATAATTCACCCCTCCACTTT | CACLTGLLSSYNSPLHF | 17 | TRBV30 | once | TRBJ1-6 | -
TGTGCCAGCAGCTTCACCGGGGTAAGCACAGATACGCAGTATTTT | CASSFTGVSTDTQYF | 15 | TRBV5-6 | - | TRBJ2-3 | -
TGCGCCAGCAGCCAAGAGGAGACGTTGAACACTGAAGCTTTCTTT | CASSQEETLNTEAFF | 15 | TRBV4-1 | - | TRBJ1-1 | -
TGTGCTAGCCAGCGGGGGGGCCAAGAGACCCAGTACTTC | CASQRGGQETQYF | 13 | TRBV12-5 | - | TRBJ2-5 | TRBD2
TGCAGTGCTAGTGAAACTGCTGAAGCTTTCTTT | CSASETAEAFF | 11 | TRBV20-1 | - | TRBJ1-1 | -
TGTGCCAGTAGGGCAGGGATGAATCAGCCCCAGCATTTT | CASRAGMNQPQHF | 13 | TRBV19 | - | TRBJ1-5 | -
TGTGCCAGCAGCTGGGGGACAGGCGAGAACACTGAAGCTTTCTTT | CASSWGTGENTEAFF | 15 | TRBV7-2 | - | TRBJ1-1 | TRBD1
TGTGCCAGCAGTTACGGGCTAGCGGCGGGCAATGAGCAGTTCTTC | CASSYGLAAGNEQFF | 15 | TRBV6-5 | - | TRBJ2-1 | TRBD2
TGTGCCAGCCAAGGGGGTTACAACTCAGGGAATTCACCCCTCCACTTT | CASQGGYNSGNSPLHF | 16 | TRBV19 | - | TRBJ1-6 | -
TGTGCCAGCAGCGTAGTTCCATACACCGGGGAGCTGTTTTTT | CASSVVPYTGELFF | 14 | TRBV9 | - | TRBJ2-2 | -
TGCGCCAGCAGAGGACAGGGGTTCCATCAGCCCCAGCATTTT | CASRGQGFHQPQHF | 14 | TRBV10-1 | - | TRBJ1-5 | TRBD1
TGTGCCAGCAGCGGGGGCCGGGACAGCTTACAAGAGACCCAGTACTTC | CASSGGRDSLQETQYF | 16 | TRBV11-3 | - | TRBJ2-5 | TRBD1
TGTGCCAGCAGCTACGGTTACAACACTGAAGCTTTCTTT | CASSYGYNTEAFF | 13 | TRBV7-9 | - | TRBJ1-1 | -
TGTGCCAGCAGCCTTAGAGACAGGGCTGGAAACACCATATATTTT | CASSLRDRAGNTIYF | 15 | TRBV7-9 | - | TRBJ1-3 | TRBD1
TGTGCCAGCAGCGTAGCTACGGAGCGGGGGGACACCGGGGAGCTGTTTTTT | CASSVATERGDTGELFF | 17 | TRBV9 | - | TRBJ2-2 | TRBD2
TGCGCCAGCCGGCAAGGGGAATATGGCTACACCTTC | CASRQGEYGYTF | 12 | TRBV5-1 | - | TRBJ1-2 | -
TGCGCCAGCAGCCCCGGGGGGTCTGGAAACACCATATATTTT | CASSPGGSGNTIYF | 14 | TRBV5-1 | - | TRBJ1-3 | -
TGTGCCAGCAGCTTAGCATCGGGGAATTCACCCCTCCACTTT | CASSLASGNSPLHF | 14 | TRBV7-8 | many | TRBJ1-6 | -
TGTGCCAGTAGAGTAGCGGGGGGCGGCGGGGAGCAGTTCTTC | CASRVAGGGGEQFF | 14 | TRBV19 | - | TRBJ2-1 | TRBD2
TGCGCCAGCAGCCAAGATGCGGGGAGGGGAGATAATTCACCCCTCCACTTT | CASSQDAGRGDNSPLHF | 17 | TRBV4-3 | - | TRBJ1-6 | -
TGTGCCACCAGCGGCTCGGGACAGGACGGTCAGCCCCAGCATTTT | CATSGSGQDGQPQHF | 15 | TRBV15 | - | TRBJ1-5 | TRBD1
TGTGCCTGGAGTGTGTTCGGTTATGAAAAACTGTTTTTT | CAWSVFGYEKLFF | 13 | TRBV30 | - | TRBJ1-4 | -
TGTGCCAGCAGAGGAAAGGGGGCCTCGCATTTT | CASRGKGASHF | 11 | TRBV15 | - | TRBJ2-3 | TRBD1
TGTGCCAGCAGCCCCGGGAGTAAGCGGGGGGGCGGAGAGACCCAGTACTTC | CASSPGSKRGGGETQYF | 17 | TRBV4-2 | few | TRBJ2-5 | TRBD2
TGTGCCAGCAGTTCCTCGGACAGCCCCTATGGCTACACCTTC | CASSSSDSPYGYTF | 14 | TRBV6-5 | - | TRBJ1-2 | -
TGTGCCAGCAGCGTATTTAGCGGGGGGAACACCGGGGAGCTGTTTTTT | CASSVFSGGNTGELFF | 16 | TRBV9 | - | TRBJ2-2 | TRBD2
TGTGCCAGCAGCCCCCGCAGGGTGAACACTGAAGCTTTCTTT | CASSPRRVNTEAFF | 14 | TRBV3-1/TRBV3-2 | - | TRBJ1-1 | -
TGTGCCAGCAGTGAGTTCGCAGGGGGCCTATACAATGAGCAGTTCTTC | CASSEFAGGLYNEQFF | 16 | TRBV2 | - | TRBJ2-1 | TRBD1
TGTGCCAGCAGCGTGGAAGTGGCGGCTGGCGAGCAGTACTTC | CASSVEVAAGEQYF | 14 | TRBV9 | few | TRBJ2-7 | -
TGCGCCAGCAGCCCAGGACAGTACACTGAAGCTTTCTTT | CASSPGQYTEAFF | 13 | TRBV5-1 | - | TRBJ1-1 | -
TGTGCCAGCAGCTGGGGAAGGGACTCCTTACAAAATGAGCAGTTCTTC | CASSWGRDSLQNEQFF | 16 | TRBV7-9 | - | TRBJ2-1 | -
TGTGCCAGTAGTAACCCGGGTTGCTACACCTTC | CASSNPGCYTF | 11 | TRBV19 | - | TRBJ1-2 | -
TGTGCCACCAGTGAAGGACAGGGGCTGAACACTGAAGCTTTCTTT | CATSEGQGLNTEAFF | 15 | TRBV24-1 | - | TRBJ1-1 | TRBD1
TGTGCCAGCAGCCTCGGGACTCGCACAGATACGCAGTATTTT | CASSLGTRTDTQYF | 14 | TRBV6-2/TRBV6-3 | - | TRBJ2-3 | -
TGTGCCACCACCGGACAGGGTCCCTACGAGCAGTACTTC | CATTGQGPYEQYF | 13 | TRBV19 | - | TRBJ2-7 | TRBD1
TGTGCCAGCAGCCATCCCGACAGGGTCTACGAGCAGTACTTC | CASSHPDRVYEQYF | 14 | TRBV14 | - | TRBJ2-7 | TRBD1
TGTGCCAGCAGCCAAGGGACACGGAGAGAAGCTTTCTTT | CASSQGTRREAFF | 13 | TRBV3-1/TRBV3-2 | - | TRBJ1-1 | -
TGTGCCAGCAGCTTGTCGGGGGGGCCAAATGAGCAGTTCTTC | CASSLSGGPNEQFF | 14 | TRBV11-2 | - | TRBJ2-1 | TRBD2
TGTGCCAGCAGCTTGGCCGTGGGCGAACGCTCAAGATATGGCTACACCTTC | CASSLAVGERSRYGYTF | 17 | TRBV5-4 | - | TRBJ1-2 | -